The clone carrying this TCR beta chain was observed a handful of times. Its cognate antigen is unknown. Its ends do not fully match the called genes, so a read error is possible. The data were obtained in a study of cytomegalovirus exposure and HLA in healthy donors. Findings and limits, study-wide: The study listed roughly 160 cytomegalovirus-associated TCR beta chains.

PCR employed 60 Vbeta and 13 Jbeta primers. Sequencing was performed with immunoSEQ multiplex PCR; in TCRdb, only in-frame clones are kept and a portion is missing. The repertoire holds 110,000 to 150,000 clones, with over 60% as singletons. CDR3 length: 13 amino acids. Looked up from germline, CDR1 is SEHNR and CDR2 is FQNEAQ (reference sequence). Sequenced input: PBMCs. The source is a young woman in good health and CMV-seronegative. The V gene is TRBV7-9, the J gene TRBJ1-5, with D unclear. CDR3 sequence reads: CSSSLNRDQPQHF. DNA of the CDR3: TGTTCCAGCAGCTTAAACAGAGATCAGCCCCAGCATTTT.